The text below deals with one T cell receptor beta chain. No cognate antigen has been identified for it. Base qualities are not recorded, but no much larger clone differs from it by a single base. The trial excluded patients who had a history of autoimmune disease or were on systemic immunosuppression. In every dose cohort, peripheral blood was drawn for TCR sequencing at baseline, cycle 4 day 1, and cycle 7 day 1. The samples were taken from a phase I, first-in-human, multicenter, open-label dose-escalation trial of ivuxolimab. Adults with locally advanced or metastatic head and neck squamous cell, hepatocellular, melanoma or renal cell carcinoma were enrolled in the trial. CD4+ and CD8+ T cells were sorted separately from peripheral blood before TCR sequencing. Spanning cysteine to phenylalanine, the CDR3 consists of 13 amino acids. Kept here is only the CDR3 DNA, which spans 39 bases and is read in frame from base 1. Taken from the germline V gene, the CDR1 and CDR2 loops are MNHNS and SASEGT. V loses 4 bases of germline sequence and J loses 3 bases, and the interval between the two ends is 9 bases.

For sequencing of the TCRbeta CDR3 region, genomic DNA was extracted from the sorted cells. TCRbeta CDR3 regions were sequenced using the immunoSEQ Assay. The table was pulled from immuneACCESS by TCRdb, which kept in-frame rearrangements only. Such tables lose some clones; where checked, under half of the loss comes from unresolved V genes, and the rest has no known cause. This sample comprises more than 75,000 clones, around 87% of them detected only once. The top ten hold over 0.9% of the sample. The data were taken from a study of OX40 agonist ivuxolimab in advanced cancers. About the full investigation: Ivuxolimab, which targeted the costimulatory receptor OX40 (CD134), was an agonistic, fully human IgG2 monoclonal antibody. The paper reports the monotherapy dose-escalation portion (N of about 51 patients) of the phase I ivuxolimab trial. In the dose-escalation cohort, 70% to 85% of patients were male, and the mean age was around 60 years, with a range of about 23 to 80. Among the 50 to 55 dose-escalation patients, approximately 20 had hepatocellular carcinoma, around 15 melanoma, 9 renal cell carcinoma and 9 head and neck cancer. Intravenous ivuxolimab was administered to patients every 2 weeks at six dose levels: 0.01, 0.1, 0.3, 1.5, 3 and 10 mg/kg. Prior anti-PD-1, anti-PD-L1 or anti-CTLA-4 therapy was permitted, and about two fifths of dose-escalation patients had received checkpoint inhibitors. Partial responses were achieved by three dose-escalation patients, of whom one had hepatocellular carcinoma and two had cutaneous melanoma. The purpose of peripheral TCRbeta sequencing was to test whether ivuxolimab changed TCR sequence diversity and led to clonal T-cell expansion. General conclusions and limits of the study: In the 0.1-3.0 mg/kg groups, partial responders had among the lowest normalized peripheral clonal expansion, particularly in CD8+ T cells. Low levels of normalized T-cell clonal expansion were also seen in some nonresponding patients. At doses from 0.1 to 3.0 mg/kg, clonal expansion was seen in both CD4+ and CD8+ blood T cells between baseline and week 6. After ivuxolimab, more expanded clones were found on average in CD8+ T cells than in CD4+ T cells. The antigen specificity of the peripheral T cells that underwent clonal expansion was not determined.

The chain uses TRBV6-1 and TRBJ2-5; a tentative D match to TRBD2 spans 5 bases. This specimen was CD4+ or CD8+ T cells sorted from blood, taken in a trial of the OX40 agonist ivuxolimab. The receptor's source is an adult with an advanced solid tumor such as melanoma, head and neck, liver or kidney cancer. The CDR3 region reads CASSATRKETQYF. At the DNA level, the sequence is TGTGCCAGCAGTGCAACTAGAAAAGAGACCCAGTACTTC.